The clone carrying this T cell receptor (beta chain) has at least ten counts. The CDR3 is made up of 16 amino acids. After removal of 7 bases from V and 2 bases from J, the junction contained 11 bases not matched to a gene. The sample is drawn from a study of T-cell reconstitution after alpha-beta-depleted transplantation in children. This sample's TCRbeta library carried unique molecular identifier barcodes. TCRdb processed the PCR reads anew with MiXCR; each CDR3 protein has one entry. Of approximately 83,000 distinct CDR3 sequences detected, 7.5% to 9.5% appear once; the ten largest clones hold 5.5% to 8%.

This TCR derives from a human donor who donated a stem cell graft to a child with congenital amegakaryocytic thrombocytopenia. Sample: PBMCs from the stem cell graft donor, taken from the stem cell graft. V and J are TRBV12-3 or TRBV12-4 and TRBJ2-7, with 10 bases matching TRBD2. CDR3 DNA sequence: TGTGCCAGCACCCAAACGTATAGCGGGGGGACCTACGAGCAGTACTTC. Translation: CASTQTYSGGTYEQYF.